The 6 T cell receptor beta chains in this list originate from one sample, sequenced in a study of T cell responses to AZD1222 COVID-19 vaccine. The assay was immunoSEQ multiplex PCR, and TCRdb's table has in-frame clones only and misses some. The repertoire holds some 90,000 clones, with about 88% as singletons. Sequenced material: peripheral blood, taken 28 days after the second AZD1222 dose. These receptor sequences come from an adult who received the AZD1222 COVID-19 vaccine.

The chain links TRBV3-1 (or the pseudogene TRBV3-2) to TRBJ1-5; TRBD1 is a possible D gene (5 bases). In germline, CDR1 is LGHDT, CDR2 YNNKEL (reference sequence). V was trimmed by 2 bases and J by 11 bases, leaving 13 bases between them. CDR3 length: 13 amino acids. The CDR3 sequence is CASSQREGGAQHF. The DNA of the CDR3 is TGTGCCAGCAGCCAAAGGGAGGGAGGGGCCCAGCATTTT.

The V and J genes are TRBV19 and TRBJ1-2; possibly TRBD1 for D (6 bases). V lost 6 bases, J lost 2 bases, and 13 bases lay in between. Per the germline V gene, CDR1 is LNHDA and CDR2 is SQIVND (reference sequence). The CDR3 covers 14 residues. The CDR3 DNA is TGTGCCAGTAGCCGGGACGGACAGAACTATGGCTACACCTTC. Its protein product is CASSRDGQNYGYTF.

The chain combines TRBV6-6 with TRBJ2-1, with no clear D. The V gene's germline CDR1 is MNHNY and CDR2 SVGAGI (reference sequence). This CDR3 spans 15 amino acids. Trimming cost V 0 bases and J 8 bases, with 14 bases left between them. For the CDR3, the DNA is TGTGCCAGCAGTTACTCGATAGGCAGCTCTGATGAGCAGTTCTTC. As protein: CASSYSIGSSDEQFF.

There are a few counts of this clone. V gene TRBV9 combines with J gene TRBJ2-5; 8 nucleotides match TRBD2. This CDR3 region has 16 residues. Unmatched junction bases numbered 6, after V lost 0 bases and J lost 2 bases. Germline-derived CDR1 and CDR2 are SGDLS and YYNGEE. CDR3: CASSVGGTSRQETQYF. The CDR3 DNA sequence: TGTGCCAGCAGCGTAGGGGGGACTAGTCGTCAAGAGACCCAGTACTTC.

This chain joins TRBV25-1 and TRBJ1-6; unclear D gene. This CDR3 contains 14 residues. The V gene's germline CDR1 is MGHDK and CDR2 SYGVNS. The germline V and J ends were trimmed by 5 bases and 8 bases, with 13 bases remaining between them. DNA of the CDR3: TGTGCCAGCAGTCGTTACGAGAGGGATTCACCCCTCCACTTT. Its translation is CASSRYERDSPLHF.

V usage is TRBV2 and J usage is TRBJ2-5; D may correspond to TRBD1 or TRBD2 (5 bases each). Germline loops: CDR1 SNHLY, CDR2 FYNNEI. The CDR3 consists of 13 residues. The ends were cut back, 6 bases at V and 3 bases at J, with 11 bases in the middle. The chain's CDR3 is CASSRMGEETQYF. CDR3 bases: TGTGCCAGCAGCAGAATGGGGGAAGAGACCCAGTACTTC.